This T cell receptor (beta chain) was sequenced for a study of shared clonotypes between healthy human individuals. Study-wide findings and caveats: When naive CD4 clonotypes were compared across several donors, about 4.8% were shared.

Libraries were prepared by immunoSEQ multiplex PCR; TCRdb keeps only in-frame clonotypes and omits some of them. This table has around 2.1 million clones, 90% to 95% appearing once. The CDR3 has 14 residues. V was clipped by 5 bases and J by 5 bases; unmatched bases: 8. From germline, CDR1 is SEHNR and CDR2 FQNEAQ (reference sequence). The naive CD8 fraction comprised CD45RO-negative cells positively selected for CCR7 and excluded terminally differentiated effector memory CD45RA+ cells. In regard to this clone: Its specificity is not known.

This chain connects TRBV7-9 to TRBJ1-1; the match to TRBD1 covers 7 bases. The source is a man younger than 30 in good health. Some clones in this sample may be carry-over from other donors' samples. Sequencing used naive CD8+ T cells from PBMCs. DNA for the CDR3: TGTGCCAGCAGCGATCGACAGGGTTGGACTGAAGCTTTCTTT. The encoded protein is CASSDRQGWTEAFF.